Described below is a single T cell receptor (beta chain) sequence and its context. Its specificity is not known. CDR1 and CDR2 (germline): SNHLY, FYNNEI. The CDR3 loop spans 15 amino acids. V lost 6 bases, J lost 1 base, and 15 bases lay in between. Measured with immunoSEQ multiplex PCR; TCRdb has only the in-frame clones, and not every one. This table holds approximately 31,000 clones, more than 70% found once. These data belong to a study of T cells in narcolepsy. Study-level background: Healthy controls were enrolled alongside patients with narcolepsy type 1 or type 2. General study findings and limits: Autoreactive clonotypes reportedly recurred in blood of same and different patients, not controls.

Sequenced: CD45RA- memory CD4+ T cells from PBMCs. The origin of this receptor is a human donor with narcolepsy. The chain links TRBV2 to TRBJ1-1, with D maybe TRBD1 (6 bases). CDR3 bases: TGTGCCAGCAGGAGGGGGACAAAACAGAACACTGAAGCTTTCTTT. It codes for CASRRGTKQNTEAFF.